This TCR beta chain is from a study of blood T cell repertoires in COVID-19. For the study at large: PBMCs, B-cell-depleted T cells, or T cells provided the cDNA or gDNA that made up the material.

The CDR3 runs 17 residues. V dropped 0 bases and J dropped 6; count of bases not matched to a gene: 13. Germline V gene data show CDR1 as MGHRA and CDR2 as YSYEKL. The repertoire was sequenced with immunoSEQ multiplex PCR; TCRdb's copy has only in-frame clones and lacks some. The sample yields 120,000 or so clones, 90% seen once. The sequence came from an older woman with COVID-19, enrolled during active disease. The chain recombines TRBV4-1 with TRBJ1-2; 7 nucleotides match TRBD1. The sequenced sample was peripheral blood. The CDR3 nucleotides are TGCGCCAGCAGCCAAGAGATCGTTTCAGGGGGGTGGAATGGCTACACCTTC. It yields the protein CASSQEIVSGGWNGYTF.